This T cell receptor (beta chain) appears in the sequencing data of a study of chemoradiotherapy in HPV16-positive cancers. Measured with immunoSEQ multiplex PCR; TCRdb has only the in-frame clones, and not every one. The data hold 9,500 to 15,000 clones, with 88% observed a single time. Germline V CDR1 and CDR2: KGHSH, LQKENI. CDR3 size: 16 residues. Trimming at V came to 6 bases and at J to 2 bases, leaving 9 bases not matched to a gene. V usage is TRBV18 and J usage is TRBJ2-3, with TRBD1 matching 9 bases. The source is a human donor with HPV-associated anogenital cancer. This sample comprised blood, obtained from a patient who underwent chemoradiotherapy. CDR3 bases: TGTGCCAGCTCCTCGCTGGGACAGGGTTCCACAGATACGCAGTATTTT. Its translation is CASSSLGQGSTDTQYF.